Below are 21 T cell receptor beta chains sequenced from a single sample in a study of a mutant IDH1 vaccine in newly diagnosed glioma. No antigen is known for these receptors. Repertoires were generated with immunoSEQ multiplex PCR, while TCRdb's copy carries only in-frame clones and drops some. The sample holds 120,000 or so clones, 80% seen once. Time point denoted: week 11, during vaccination. A single vaccine dose contained 300 ug of mutant IDH1 20-mer peptide, and topical imiquimod was used with it. Material: PBMCs, obtained from a glioma patient whose treatment included an IDH1 peptide vaccine. Every receptor here comes from a man aged 40-50 years with glioma.

This clone showed up just once. The chain employs TRBV4-1 and TRBJ2-7; no clear D. This CDR3 is 12 amino acids long. V was cut by 3 bases and J by 3 bases, with 6 bases left in between. Germline assignment: CDR1 MGHRA and CDR2 YSYEKL. Written as DNA, the CDR3 is TGCGCCAGCAGCCAGGATTACTACGAGCAGTACTTC. Its protein is CASSQDYYEQYF.

The rearrangement links TRBV7-2 to TRBJ2-5; 7 bases are a match to TRBD1. The junction had 7 bases not matched to a gene; V was cut back by 5 bases and J by 4 bases. The CDR3 runs 14 residues. Germline CDR1 reads SGHTA; CDR2 reads FQGNSA. The CDR3 reads CASSNRQGAETQYF. In DNA, the CDR3 is TGTGCCAGCAGCAACCGACAGGGTGCAGAGACCCAGTACTTC.

V usage is TRBV30 and J usage is TRBJ2-3; D may be TRBD1 or TRBD2 (6 bases each). The CDR3 consists of 15 residues. Trimming took 3 bases from V and 1 from J, leaving 14 bases between them. Germline assignment: CDR1 GTSNPN and CDR2 SVGIG (reference sequence). The CDR3: CAWRKGGQGTDTQYF. The DNA for the CDR3 is TGTGCCTGGAGGAAGGGGGGCCAGGGCACAGATACGCAGTATTTT. The entire variable domain, with the rest obtained from reference TRBV30 and TRBJ2-3, is as follows: SQTIHQWPATLVQPVGSPLSLECTVEGTSNPNLYWYRQAAGRGLQLLFYSVGIGQISSEVPQNLSASRPQDRQFILSSKKLLLSDSGFYLCAWRKGGQGTDTQYFGPGTRLTVL.

CDR3 bases: TGTGCCAGCAGCTTAGTTTCCCGGGGGGGATTCTCCTACGAGCAGTACTTC. Amino acids: CASSLVSRGGFSYEQYF. The chain has TRBV7-2 and TRBJ2-7, with 8 bases fitting TRBD2. This CDR3 spans 17 amino acids. Germline CDR1 SGHTA, CDR2 FQGNSA. Unmatched junction bases numbered 8, after V lost 1 base and J lost 0 bases.

The chain is built from TRBV5-1 and TRBJ2-4, with TRBD1 identical over 8 bases. Germline CDR1 SGHRS, CDR2 YFSETQ. The CDR3 runs to 14 residues. V was pared by 4 bases and J by 7 bases, with 7 bases of the junction left unmatched. CDR3 nucleotides: TGCGCCAGCAGCGTGGGACAGGTTTCGAACATTCAGTACTTC. It codes for CASSVGQVSNIQYF.

This chain links TRBV30 with TRBJ2-7; 13 bases agree with TRBD2. This CDR3 has 14 amino acids. Germline CDR1 and CDR2: GTSNPN and SVGIG (reference sequence). V lost 3 bases and J lost 5; bases outside the gene matches: 4. The CDR3 region has the DNA TGTGCCTGGAGAGGACTAGCGGGAGTTGACGAGCAGTACTTC. Amino acids: CAWRGLAGVDEQYF.

The chain links TRBV18 to TRBJ1-2; D gene unclear. V was shortened by 0 bases and J by 9 bases, with 11 bases between the two germline ends. Germline V gives CDR1 KGHSH, CDR2 LQKENI. CDR3 length: 13 amino acids. The CDR3 loop is CASSPPAGWSYTF. The CDR3 region has the DNA TGTGCCAGCTCACCACCAGCGGGATGGAGCTACACCTTC.

The CDR3 region has the DNA TGTGCCAGCTCACCAAGGGAAACAGATACGCAGTATTTT. Its protein is CASSPRETDTQYF. The chain couples TRBV18 to TRBJ2-3; D ambiguous. The CDR3 contains 13 residues. With 2 bases removed from V and 3 bases from J, the gap between germline ends came to 6 bases. Looked up from germline, CDR1 is KGHSH and CDR2 is LQKENI.

This chain joins TRBV5-4 and TRBJ2-5; 7 nucleotides agree with TRBD1. Germline V gene sequence: CDR1 SGHNT, CDR2 YYREEE (reference sequence). V gave up 6 bases and J gave up 5 bases; unmatched junction bases: 16. The CDR3 has 16 residues. CDR3 coding DNA: TGTGCCAGCACCCCCGGAGGCCAACAGGGGCGGGAGACCCAGTACTTC. Amino acids: CASTPGGQQGRETQYF.

The chain links TRBV7-8 to TRBJ1-5; D is possibly TRBD1 (6 bases). Germline assignment: CDR1 SGHVS and CDR2 FQNEAQ. CDR3 size: 16 residues. Trimming took 1 base from V and 7 from J, leaving 17 bases between them. The CDR3 bases are TGTGCCAGCAGCTTAGAGGCTGGGGGCAGCGGACAGCCCCAGCATTTT. Amino acids: CASSLEAGGSGQPQHF.

This clone was picked up a small number of times. V is TRBV2 and J is TRBJ1-1; TRBD1 might be the D (6 bases). CDR1 is SNHLY, CDR2 FYNNEI, per germline. The V gene lost 3 bases and the J gene lost 0 bases, with 17 bases spanning the gap. The CDR3 extends over 17 amino acids. The CDR3 DNA sequence: TGTGCCAGCAGTGAGATCGGACAGCTAACATTGAACACTGAAGCTTTCTTT. This gives the protein CASSEIGQLTLNTEAFF. Using reference TRBV2 and TRBJ1-1 for the parts outside the CDR3, the full variable domain is EPEVTQTPSHQVTQMGQEVILRCVPISNHLYFYWYRQILGQKVEFLVSFYNNEISEKSEIFDDQFSVERPDGSNFTLKIRSTKLEDSAMYFCASSEIGQLTLNTEAFFGQGTRLTVV.

This clone was counted a single time. The chain couples TRBV19 to TRBJ2-3; 7 bases fit TRBD2. Germline V gene sequence: CDR1 LNHDA, CDR2 SQIVND (reference sequence). The V segment lost 1 base and the J segment 2 bases; nucleotides outside the gene matches: 3. The CDR3 is made up of 15 amino acids. CDR3 sequence (DNA): TGTGCCAGTAGTATAGGACTAGCCTCCACAGATACGCAGTATTTT. Translated, it gives CASSIGLASTDTQYF.

The chain is built from TRBV2 and TRBJ2-6; a possible D gene is TRBD1 (6 bases). Trimming removed 6 bases at V and 1 base at J, with 16 bases between. The CDR3 is made up of 17 amino acids. The V gene's germline CDR1 is SNHLY and CDR2 FYNNEI. CDR3 residues: CASRQSPTGSGANVLTF. In DNA, the CDR3 is TGTGCCAGCAGGCAAAGCCCTACAGGGTCTGGGGCCAACGTCCTGACTTTC.

This chain links TRBV6-5 with TRBJ2-7, with TRBD2 identical over 10 bases. The CDR3 covers 14 residues. Germline trimming cut 10 bases from V and 3 bases from J; bases unmatched to any gene: 9. CDR1 is MNHEY, CDR2 SVGAGI, per germline. CDR3: CATRRASGSYEQYF. The CDR3 DNA reads as TGTGCCACTCGGCGGGCTAGCGGGAGCTACGAGCAGTACTTC.

The V and J genes are TRBV5-4 and TRBJ2-2; a possible D gene is TRBD1 (6 bases). In germline, CDR1 is SGHNT, CDR2 YYREEE (reference sequence). V was cut by 4 bases and J by 5 bases, with 18 bases left in between. CDR3 length: 16 amino acids. CDR3 residues: CASSPRTAGGTGELFF. The CDR3 DNA reads TGTGCCAGCAGCCCCCGGACAGCCGGTGGGACCGGGGAGCTGTTTTTT.

J is TRBJ2-2 and V is TRBV7-2; either TRBD1 or TRBD2 may fit D (5 bases each). CDR1 is SGHTA, CDR2 FQGNSA, per germline. With 0 bases removed from V and 8 bases from J, the gap between germline ends came to 7 bases. The CDR3 contains 13 residues. CDR3 sequence (DNA): TGTGCCAGCAGCTTAGCGTGGGGGGGGGAGCTGTTTTTT. The encoded protein is CASSLAWGGELFF. Supplemented by reference TRBV7-2 and TRBJ2-2, the full variable domain reads GAGVSQSPSNKVTEKGKDVELRCDPISGHTALYWYRQSLGQGLEFLIYFQGNSAPDKSGLPSDRFSAERTGGSVSTLTIQRTQQEDSAVYLCASSLAWGGELFFGEGSRLTVL.

This clone is a singleton in its sample. The V gene is TRBV21-1, the J gene TRBJ2-3. TRBV21-1 counts as a pseudogene. The CDR3 runs 12 residues. CDR3 in amino acids: CASSMSTDTQYF. The CDR3 coding sequence is TGTGCCAGCAGCATGAGCACAGATACGCAGTATTTT.

V gene TRBV5-1 combines with J gene TRBJ2-2, with 10 bases that match TRBD2. Germline assignment: CDR1 SGHRS and CDR2 YFSETQ. This CDR3 has 16 amino acids. V trimming: 3 bases; J trimming: 6 bases; junction bases outside the gene matches: 8. The CDR3 loop is CASSSRSGRAPGELFF. CDR3 in DNA: TGCGCCAGCAGCTCCCGAAGCGGGAGGGCCCCCGGGGAGCTGTTTTTT.

The genes are TRBV18 and TRBJ2-7; D assignment may be TRBD1 or TRBD2 (5 bases each). In germline, CDR1 is KGHSH, CDR2 LQKENI. CDR3 size: 17 residues. The V gene lost 4 bases and the J gene lost 3 bases, with 22 bases spanning the gap. CDR3 sequence (DNA): TGTGCCAGCTCACTATTGGGACCGCCGTTTAGAGACTACGAGCAGTACTTC. Translated: CASSLLGPPFRDYEQYF.

The chain links TRBV10-3 to TRBJ2-2; D ambiguous. V lost 11 bases and J 6 bases, leaving 16 bases between the germline ends. Germline values: CDR1 ENHRY, CDR2 SYGVKD. The CDR3 loop spans 13 amino acids. CDR3 sequence: CAVHRSLAGELFF. In DNA, the CDR3 is TGTGCCGTCCATAGGAGTTTGGCCGGGGAGCTGTTTTTT.

This chain joins TRBV5-1 and TRBJ2-3; D uncertain. Germline V gives CDR1 SGHRS, CDR2 YFSETQ. The CDR3 has 14 amino acids. Trimming left V 0 bases short and J 3 bases short, with 8 bases between. CDR3 region: CASSLASRTDTQYF. The CDR3 coding sequence is TGCGCCAGCAGCTTGGCCAGTAGGACAGATACGCAGTATTTT.